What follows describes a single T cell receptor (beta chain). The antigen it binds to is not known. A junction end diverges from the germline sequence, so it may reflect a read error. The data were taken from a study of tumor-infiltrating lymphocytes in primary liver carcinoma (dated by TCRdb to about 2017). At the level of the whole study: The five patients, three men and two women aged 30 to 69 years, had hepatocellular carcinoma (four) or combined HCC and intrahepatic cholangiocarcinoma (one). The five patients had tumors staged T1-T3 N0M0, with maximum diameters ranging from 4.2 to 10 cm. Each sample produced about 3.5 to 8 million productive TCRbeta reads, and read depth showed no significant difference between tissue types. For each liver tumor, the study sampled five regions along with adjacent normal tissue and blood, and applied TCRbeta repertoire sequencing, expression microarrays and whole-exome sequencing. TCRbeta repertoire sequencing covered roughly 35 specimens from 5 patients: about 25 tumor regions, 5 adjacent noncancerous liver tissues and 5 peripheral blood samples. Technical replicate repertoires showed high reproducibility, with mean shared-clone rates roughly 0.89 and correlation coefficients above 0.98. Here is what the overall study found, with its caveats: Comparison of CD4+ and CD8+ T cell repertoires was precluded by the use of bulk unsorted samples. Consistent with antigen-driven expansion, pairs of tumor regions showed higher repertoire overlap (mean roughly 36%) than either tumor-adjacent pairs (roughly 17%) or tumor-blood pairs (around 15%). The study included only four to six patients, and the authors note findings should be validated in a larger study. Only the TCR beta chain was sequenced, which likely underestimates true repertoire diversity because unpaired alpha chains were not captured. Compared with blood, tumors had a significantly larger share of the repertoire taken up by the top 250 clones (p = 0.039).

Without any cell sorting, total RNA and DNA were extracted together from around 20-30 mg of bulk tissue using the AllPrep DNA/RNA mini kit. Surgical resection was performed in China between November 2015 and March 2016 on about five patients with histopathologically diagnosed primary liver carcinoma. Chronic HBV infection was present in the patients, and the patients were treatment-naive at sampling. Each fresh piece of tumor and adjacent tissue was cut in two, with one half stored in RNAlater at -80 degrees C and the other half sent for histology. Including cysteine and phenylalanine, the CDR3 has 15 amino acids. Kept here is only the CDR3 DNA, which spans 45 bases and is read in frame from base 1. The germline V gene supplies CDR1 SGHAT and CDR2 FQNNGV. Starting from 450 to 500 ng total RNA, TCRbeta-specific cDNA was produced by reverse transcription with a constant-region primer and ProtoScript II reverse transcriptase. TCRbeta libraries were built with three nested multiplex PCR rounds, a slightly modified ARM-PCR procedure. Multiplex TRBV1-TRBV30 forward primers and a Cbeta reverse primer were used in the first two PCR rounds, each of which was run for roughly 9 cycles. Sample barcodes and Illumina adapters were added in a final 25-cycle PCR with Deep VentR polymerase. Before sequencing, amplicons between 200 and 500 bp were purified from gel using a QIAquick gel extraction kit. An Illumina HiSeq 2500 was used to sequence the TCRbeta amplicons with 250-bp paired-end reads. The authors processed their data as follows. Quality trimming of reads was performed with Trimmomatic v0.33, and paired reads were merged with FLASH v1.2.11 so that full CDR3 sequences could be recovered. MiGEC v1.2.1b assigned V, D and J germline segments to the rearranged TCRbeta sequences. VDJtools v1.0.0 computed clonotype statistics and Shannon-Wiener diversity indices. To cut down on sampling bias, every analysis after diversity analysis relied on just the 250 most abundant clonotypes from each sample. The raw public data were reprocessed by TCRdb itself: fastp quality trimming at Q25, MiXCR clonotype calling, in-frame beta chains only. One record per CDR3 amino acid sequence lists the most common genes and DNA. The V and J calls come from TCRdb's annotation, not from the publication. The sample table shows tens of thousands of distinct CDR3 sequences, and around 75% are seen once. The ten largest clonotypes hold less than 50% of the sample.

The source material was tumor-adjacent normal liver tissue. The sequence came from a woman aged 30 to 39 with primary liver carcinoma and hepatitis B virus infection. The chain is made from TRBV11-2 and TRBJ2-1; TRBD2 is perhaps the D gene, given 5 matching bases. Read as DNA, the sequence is TGTGCCAGCAGCTTTGGGAGCAGCGGCTACAATGGGCAGTTCTTC. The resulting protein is CASSFGSSGYNGQFF. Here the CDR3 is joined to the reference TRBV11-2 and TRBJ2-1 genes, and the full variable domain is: EAGVAQSPRYKIIEKRQSVAFWCNPISGHATLYWYQQILGQGPKLLIQFQNNGVVDDSQLPKDRFSAERLKGVDSTLKIQPAKLEDSAVYLCASSFGSSGYNGQFFGPGTRLTVL.